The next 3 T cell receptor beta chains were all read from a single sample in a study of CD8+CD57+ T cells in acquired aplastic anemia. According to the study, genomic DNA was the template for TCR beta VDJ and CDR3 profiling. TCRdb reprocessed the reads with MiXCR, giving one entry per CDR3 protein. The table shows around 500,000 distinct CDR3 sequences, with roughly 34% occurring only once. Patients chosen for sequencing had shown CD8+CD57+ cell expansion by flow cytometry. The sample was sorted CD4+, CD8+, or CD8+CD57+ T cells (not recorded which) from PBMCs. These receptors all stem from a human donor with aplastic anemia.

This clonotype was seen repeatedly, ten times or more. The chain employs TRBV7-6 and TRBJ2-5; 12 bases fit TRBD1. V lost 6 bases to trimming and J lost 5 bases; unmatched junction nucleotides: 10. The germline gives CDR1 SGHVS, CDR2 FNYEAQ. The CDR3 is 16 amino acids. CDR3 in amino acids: CASRITGTGGRETQYF. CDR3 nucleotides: TGTGCCAGCAGAATCACCGGGACAGGGGGCAGGGAGACCCAGTACTTC. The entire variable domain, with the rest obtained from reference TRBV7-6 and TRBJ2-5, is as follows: GAGVSQSPRYKVTKRGQDVALRCDPISGHVSLYWYRQALGQGPEFLTYFNYEAQQDKSGLPNDRFSAERPEGSISTLTIQRTEQRDSAMYRCASRITGTGGRETQYFGPGTRLLVL.

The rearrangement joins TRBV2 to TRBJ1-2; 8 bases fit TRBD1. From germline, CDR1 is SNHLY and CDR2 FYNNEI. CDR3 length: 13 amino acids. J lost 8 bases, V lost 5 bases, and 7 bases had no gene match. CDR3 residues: CASSPQGDVGYTF. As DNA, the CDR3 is TGTGCCAGCAGTCCACAGGGGGATGTGGGCTACACCTTC.

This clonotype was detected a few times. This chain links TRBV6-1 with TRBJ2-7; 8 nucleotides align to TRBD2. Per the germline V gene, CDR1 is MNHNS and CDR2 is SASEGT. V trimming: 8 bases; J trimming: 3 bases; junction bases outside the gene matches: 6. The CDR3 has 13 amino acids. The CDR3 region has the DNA TGTGCCAGCCAGCGGGGGACATTCTACGAGCAGTACTTC. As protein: CASQRGTFYEQYF.